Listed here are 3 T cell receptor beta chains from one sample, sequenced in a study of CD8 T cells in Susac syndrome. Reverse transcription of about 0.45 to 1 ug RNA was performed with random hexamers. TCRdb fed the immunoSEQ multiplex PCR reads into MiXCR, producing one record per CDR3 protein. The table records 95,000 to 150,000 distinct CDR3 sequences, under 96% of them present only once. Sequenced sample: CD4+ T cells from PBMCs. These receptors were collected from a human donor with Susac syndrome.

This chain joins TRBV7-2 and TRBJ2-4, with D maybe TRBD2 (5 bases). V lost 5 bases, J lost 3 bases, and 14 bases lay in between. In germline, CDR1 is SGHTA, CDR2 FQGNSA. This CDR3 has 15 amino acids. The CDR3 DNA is TGTGCCAGCAGCCGTGAGGGTGGAGGCAAAAACATTCAGTACTTC. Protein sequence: CASSREGGGKNIQYF.

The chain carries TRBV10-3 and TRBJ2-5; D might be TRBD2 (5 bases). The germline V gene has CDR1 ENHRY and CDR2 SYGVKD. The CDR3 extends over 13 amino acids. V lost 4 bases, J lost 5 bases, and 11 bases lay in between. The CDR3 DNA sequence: TGTGCCATCAGTGGGAATAGCGAGGAGACCCAGTACTTC. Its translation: CAISGNSEETQYF.

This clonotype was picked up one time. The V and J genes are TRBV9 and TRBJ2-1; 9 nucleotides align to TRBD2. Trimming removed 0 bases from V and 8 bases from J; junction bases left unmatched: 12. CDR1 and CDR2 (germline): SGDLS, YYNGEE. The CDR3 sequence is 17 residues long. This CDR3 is CASSVAPLSGSVDEQFF. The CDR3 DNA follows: TGTGCCAGCAGCGTAGCCCCGCTTAGCGGGAGTGTCGATGAGCAGTTCTTC.